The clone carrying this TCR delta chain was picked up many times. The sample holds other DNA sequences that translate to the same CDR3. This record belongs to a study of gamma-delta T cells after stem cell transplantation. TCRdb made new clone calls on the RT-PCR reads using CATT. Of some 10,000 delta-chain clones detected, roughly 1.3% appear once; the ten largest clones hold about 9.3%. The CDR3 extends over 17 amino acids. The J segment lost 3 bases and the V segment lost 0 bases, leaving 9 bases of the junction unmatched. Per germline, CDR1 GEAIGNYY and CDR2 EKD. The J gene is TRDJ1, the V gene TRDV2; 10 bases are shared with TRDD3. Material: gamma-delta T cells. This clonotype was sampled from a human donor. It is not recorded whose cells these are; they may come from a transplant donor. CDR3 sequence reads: CACDTVGGGYASDKLIF. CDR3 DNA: TGTGCCTGTGACACCGTGGGGGGGGGATACGCCTCCGATAAACTCATCTTT.